Included here is one T cell receptor (beta chain) sequence, with context. The target antigen is unknown. Time point given: persistent/refractory GD, antithyroid drugs over 5 years with positive TRAb. Extracted PBMC RNA gave rise to the TCR library. The data stem from a study of regulatory T cells in long-lasting Graves disease. Study-wide points: Persistent disease favored TRBV28, TRBJ1-2 and TRBJ2-5.

Arm-PCR with iRepertoire HTBI primers amplified the CDR3 regions for these TCR beta libraries. In the study's own analysis: Segment identification across samples yielded roughly 62 TRBV and about 14 TRBJ segments. Using its own MiXCR run on the multiplex PCR reads, TCRdb lists one record per CDR3 protein. TCRdb's processing, not the authors' own work, is the source of the V and J calls. The sample comprises roughly 430,000 distinct CDR3 sequences, approximately 22% of which are singletons, and about 13% rests with the top ten. The CDR3 has 17 residues. V lost 8 bases and J lost 0; bases outside the gene matches: 10.

The sequence was obtained from a female donor with Graves disease. This sample comprised peripheral blood mononuclear cells (PBMCs), obtained when the disease was refractory, from a patient treated with antithyroid drugs. The chain carries TRBV12-3 or TRBV12-4 and TRBJ2-5; TRBD2 matches 12 bases. CDR3 nucleotide sequence: TGTGCCAGCGGTAGACTAGCGGGAGAGAAGTACCAAGAGACCCAGTACTTC. As protein: CASGRLAGEKYQETQYF.